This paragraph covers one TCR beta chain sequence. Its specificity is not known. The identical CDR3 is also encoded by other nucleotide sequences in the sample. These data come from a study of cytomegalovirus exposure and HLA in healthy donors. The wider study: Of the donors genotyped, several hundred in all, 65% to 90% fell in the Caucasian-associated ancestry cluster. Findings of the study overall: CMV serostatus alone was available as immune exposure information. Cytomegalovirus association was assigned to 150 to 200 TCR beta chains. Earlier analysis yielded a pattern in which most TCR beta V segments were productive about 87% or about 30% of the time.

Primers included in the PCR were 60 Vbeta and 13 Jbeta primers. Profiled with immunoSEQ multiplex PCR; TCRdb holds only in-frame clones, not every one. This table has 90,000 or so clones, over 55% appearing once. J lost 4 bases, V lost 4 bases, and 3 bases had no gene match. The V gene's germline CDR1 is LNHDA and CDR2 SQIVND (reference sequence). The length of the CDR3 is 14 residues. This TCR was sampled from a woman aged 18-29 years in good health and CMV-seropositive. The V gene is TRBV19, the J gene TRBJ2-2; 7 bases map to TRBD1. Sequencing used PBMCs. CDR3 nucleotides: TGTGCCAGTAGTACTACAGGGGTCACCGGGGAGCTGTTTTTT. Translated: CASSTTGVTGELFF.